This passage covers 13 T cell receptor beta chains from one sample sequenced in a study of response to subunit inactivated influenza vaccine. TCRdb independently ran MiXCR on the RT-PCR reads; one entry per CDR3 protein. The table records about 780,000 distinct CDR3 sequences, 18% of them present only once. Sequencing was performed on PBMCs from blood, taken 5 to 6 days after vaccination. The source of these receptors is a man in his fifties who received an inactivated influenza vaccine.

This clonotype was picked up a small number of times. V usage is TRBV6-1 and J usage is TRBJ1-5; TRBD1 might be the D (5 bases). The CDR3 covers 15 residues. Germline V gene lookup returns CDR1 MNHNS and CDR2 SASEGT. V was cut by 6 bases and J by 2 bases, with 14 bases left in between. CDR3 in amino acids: CASRDAGRGNQPQHF. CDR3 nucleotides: TGTGCCAGCAGGGACGCAGGGCGAGGCAATCAGCCCCAGCATTTT.

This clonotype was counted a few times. The CDR3 region has the DNA TGTGCCAGCAGCCGGGACTTTTTCCAGTTCTTC. Amino acids: CASSRDFFQFF. The chain links TRBV7-9 to TRBJ2-1, with a tentative D call TRBD2 (6 bases). Germline V gene sequence: CDR1 SEHNR, CDR2 FQNEAQ (reference sequence). V was cut by 5 bases and J by 13 bases, with 12 bases left in between. This CDR3 region has 11 residues.

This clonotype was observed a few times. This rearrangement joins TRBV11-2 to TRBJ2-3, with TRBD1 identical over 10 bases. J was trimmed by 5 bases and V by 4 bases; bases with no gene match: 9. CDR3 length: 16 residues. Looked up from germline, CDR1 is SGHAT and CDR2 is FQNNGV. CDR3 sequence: CASSSWQGQGQDTQYF. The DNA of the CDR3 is TGTGCCAGCAGCTCCTGGCAGGGACAGGGGCAAGATACGCAGTATTTT.

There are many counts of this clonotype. DNA for the CDR3: TGTGCCATCAGGGGAGGTATCGGTTCCTACAATGAGCAGTTCTTC. Its protein product is CAIRGGIGSYNEQFF. V gene TRBV10-3 combines with J gene TRBJ2-1, with a weak D call TRBD2 (6 bases). Germline assignment: CDR1 ENHRY and CDR2 SYGVKD. There are 15 residues in the CDR3. V was cut by 6 bases and J by 1 base, with 13 bases left in between.

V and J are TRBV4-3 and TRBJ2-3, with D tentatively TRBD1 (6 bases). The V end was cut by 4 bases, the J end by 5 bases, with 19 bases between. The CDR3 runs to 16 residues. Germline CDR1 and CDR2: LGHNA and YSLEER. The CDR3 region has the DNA TGCGCCAGCAGCCCAATTTCGACAGGTGGGGGAGATACGCAGTATTTT. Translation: CASSPISTGGGDTQYF.

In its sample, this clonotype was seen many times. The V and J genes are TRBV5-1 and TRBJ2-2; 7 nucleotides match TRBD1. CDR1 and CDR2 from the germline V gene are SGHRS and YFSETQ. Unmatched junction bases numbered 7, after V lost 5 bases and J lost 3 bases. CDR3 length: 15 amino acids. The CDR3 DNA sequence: TGCGCCAGCAGACCTACAGGGGCGGACACCGGGGAGCTGTTTTTT. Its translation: CASRPTGADTGELFF. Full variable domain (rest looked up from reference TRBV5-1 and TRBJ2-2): KAGVTQTPRYLIKTRGQQVTLSCSPISGHRSVSWYQQTPGQGLQFLFEYFSETQRNKGNFPGRFSGRQFSNSRSEMNVSTLELGDSALYLCASRPTGADTGELFFGEGSRLTVL.

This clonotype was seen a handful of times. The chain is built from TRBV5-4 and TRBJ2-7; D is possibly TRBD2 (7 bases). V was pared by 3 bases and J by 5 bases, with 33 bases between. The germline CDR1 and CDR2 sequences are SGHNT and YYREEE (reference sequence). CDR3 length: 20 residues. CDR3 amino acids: CASSWGGAISGRILVHEQYF. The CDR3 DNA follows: TGTGCCAGCAGCTGGGGGGGCGCCATCAGTGGACGCATCCTAGTCCACGAGCAGTACTTC.

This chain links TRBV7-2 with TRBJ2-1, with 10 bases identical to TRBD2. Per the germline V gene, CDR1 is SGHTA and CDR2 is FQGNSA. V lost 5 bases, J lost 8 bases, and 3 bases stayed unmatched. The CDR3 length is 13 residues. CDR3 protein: CASSRLAGHEQFF. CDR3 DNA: TGTGCCAGCAGCCGACTAGCGGGTCATGAGCAGTTCTTC.

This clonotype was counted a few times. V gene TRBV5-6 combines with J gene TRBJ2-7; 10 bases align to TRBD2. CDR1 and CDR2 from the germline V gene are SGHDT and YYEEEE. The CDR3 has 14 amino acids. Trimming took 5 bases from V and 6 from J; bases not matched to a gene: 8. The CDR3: CASSLVAGGPEQYF. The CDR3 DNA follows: TGTGCCAGCAGTCTAGTAGCGGGAGGTCCCGAGCAGTACTTC. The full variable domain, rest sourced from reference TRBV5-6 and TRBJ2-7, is DAGVTQSPTHLIKTRGQQVTLRCSPKSGHDTVSWYQQALGQGPQFIFQYYEEEERQRGNFPDRFSGHQFPNYSSELNVNALLLGDSALYLCASSLVAGGPEQYFGPGTRLTVT.

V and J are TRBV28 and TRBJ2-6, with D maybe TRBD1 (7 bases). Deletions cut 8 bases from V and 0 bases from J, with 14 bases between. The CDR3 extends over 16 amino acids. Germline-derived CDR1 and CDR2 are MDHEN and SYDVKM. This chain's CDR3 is CASGGTAPSGANVLTF. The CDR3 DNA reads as TGTGCCAGCGGAGGGACAGCCCCCTCTGGGGCCAACGTCCTGACTTTC.

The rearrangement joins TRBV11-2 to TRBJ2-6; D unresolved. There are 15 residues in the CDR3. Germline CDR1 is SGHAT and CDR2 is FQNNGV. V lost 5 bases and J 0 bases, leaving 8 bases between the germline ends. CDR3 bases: TGTGCCAGCAGCGTCATCGCCTCTGGGGCCAACGTCCTGACTTTC. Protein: CASSVIASGANVLTF.

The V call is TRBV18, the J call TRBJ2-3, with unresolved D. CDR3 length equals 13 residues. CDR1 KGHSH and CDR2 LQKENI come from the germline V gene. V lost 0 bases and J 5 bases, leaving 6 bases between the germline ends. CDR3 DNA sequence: TGTGCCAGCTCACCACCGGCATTAGATACGCAGTATTTT. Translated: CASSPPALDTQYF.

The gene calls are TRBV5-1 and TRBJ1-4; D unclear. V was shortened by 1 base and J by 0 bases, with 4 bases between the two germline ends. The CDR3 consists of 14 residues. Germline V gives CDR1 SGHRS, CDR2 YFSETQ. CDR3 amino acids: CASSLRTTNEKLFF. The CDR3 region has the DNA TGCGCCAGCAGCTTGCGCACAACTAATGAAAAACTGTTTTTT.